These 31 T cell receptor beta chains were sequenced from one sample in a study of blood T cell repertoires in COVID-19 (TCRdb year 2020). The library was obtained by the immunoSEQ multiplex PCR assay. TCRdb's version of the immuneACCESS table is confined to in-frame rearrangements and falls short of the full clone set. An unresolved V gene accounts for under half of the shortfall where checked; the remainder is of unknown origin. The sample table holds roughly 80,000 clones, of which roughly four fifths were seen once. The ten largest make up more than 9.5% of the sample. The sequenced sample was peripheral blood. These receptors were taken from a man in his fifties or sixties with acute or convalescent COVID-19.

The V gene is TRBV5-4, the J gene TRBJ1-1; 8 positions match TRBD1. The CDR3 sequence is 13 residues long. J was trimmed by 5 bases and V by 4 bases; bases with no gene match: 4. From germline, CDR1 is SGHNT and CDR2 YYREEE (reference sequence). The CDR3 nucleotides read TGTGCCAGCAGCGAAAGGGACAGGACTGAAGCTTTCTTT. It specifies CASSERDRTEAFF.

The V gene is TRBV18, the J gene TRBJ1-1; D gene uncertain. CDR3 length: 14 residues. V was cut by 3 bases and J by 6 bases, with 14 bases left in between. Germline V gene lookup returns CDR1 KGHSH and CDR2 LQKENI. The CDR3 sequence is CASSPGGGLAEAFF. The CDR3 DNA reads as TGTGCCAGCTCACCGGGAGGAGGGCTCGCTGAAGCTTTCTTT.

V usage is TRBV2 and J usage is TRBJ1-6; 8 bases align to TRBD1. Germline V CDR1 and CDR2: SNHLY, FYNNEI. The CDR3 is 16 residues long. V lost 6 bases, J lost 2 bases, and 6 bases stayed unmatched. The CDR3 loop is CASSLEQGAYNSPLHF. For the CDR3, the DNA is TGTGCCAGCAGCCTTGAACAGGGGGCCTATAATTCACCCCTCCACTTT.

The V call is TRBV5-4, the J call TRBJ2-5, with TRBD2 as a possible D gene (7 bases). Trimming took 4 bases from V and 3 from J, leaving 19 bases between them. This CDR3 has 16 residues. Per the germline V gene, CDR1 is SGHNT and CDR2 is YYREEE (reference sequence). The CDR3 DNA sequence: TGTGCCAGCAGCCTACTACAGGGAGGGGGGAAAGAGACCCAGTACTTC. It codes for CASSLLQGGGKETQYF.

The V call is TRBV7-9, the J call TRBJ1-1; tentative D call: TRBD1 (6 bases). Deletions cut 2 bases from V and 5 bases from J, with 12 bases between. The germline gives CDR1 SEHNR, CDR2 FQNEAQ (reference sequence). This CDR3 has 14 amino acids. CDR3 nucleotides: TGTGCCAGCAGCTTAAAAGGGGGTGCAACTGAAGCTTTCTTT. This translates into CASSLKGGATEAFF.

The V and J genes are TRBV28 and TRBJ2-3; possible D gene TRBD1, 6 bases. Germline assignment: CDR1 MDHEN and CDR2 SYDVKM. Trimming left V 6 bases short and J 0 bases short, with 16 bases between. The CDR3 contains 16 residues. The CDR3, as DNA: TGTGCCAGCAGACCCGGGACAAGCTTTAGCACAGATACGCAGTATTTT. It specifies CASRPGTSFSTDTQYF.

V and J are TRBV10-3 and TRBJ1-2; weak D call: TRBD1 (5 bases). V lost 3 bases and J lost 3, with 8 bases in between. This CDR3 has 13 residues. CDR1 and CDR2 from the germline V gene are ENHRY and SYGVKD. CDR3 nucleotides: TGTGCCATCAGTGATCCAGGGTACTATGGCTACACCTTC. This sequence encodes CAISDPGYYGYTF.

The DNA of the CDR3 is TGTGCCAGCAGCCAAGATATGCTAGCGGGTAACTACGAGCAGTACTTC. It yields the protein CASSQDMLAGNYEQYF. The rearrangement uses TRBV3-1 (or the pseudogene TRBV3-2) and TRBJ2-7; TRBD2 matches 8 bases. The trim removed 0 bases at V and 3 bases at J, leaving 7 bases unmatched. The germline V gene encodes CDR1 LGHDT and CDR2 YNNKEL (reference sequence). The CDR3 consists of 16 residues.

The CDR3 region is CASSPSGSVTDTQYF. The CDR3 nucleotides are TGTGCCAGCAGCCCTAGCGGGAGCGTCACAGATACGCAGTATTTT. The rearrangement uses TRBV7-2 and TRBJ2-3; 10 nucleotides align to TRBD2. This CDR3 is built from 15 residues. Germline V gene sequence: CDR1 SGHTA, CDR2 FQGNSA. The J segment lost 2 bases and the V segment lost 5 bases, leaving 4 bases of the junction unmatched.

The genes are TRBV19 and TRBJ1-1; tentative D call: TRBD1 (6 bases). Germline lookup yields CDR1 LNHDA and CDR2 SQIVND (reference sequence). V dropped 3 bases and J dropped 2 bases, with 10 bases sitting between them. CDR3 size: 14 residues. The CDR3: CASSMDRTNTEAFF. The CDR3 DNA reads TGTGCCAGTAGTATGGACAGAACAAACACTGAAGCTTTCTTT.

The CDR3 bases are TGTGCCAGCAGCCCGCAGGGGAACACTGAAGCTTTCTTT. Encoded protein: CASSPQGNTEAFF. The genes are TRBV11-1 and TRBJ1-1; D possibly corresponds to TRBD1 (5 bases). The CDR3 spans 13 residues. CDR1 is SGHAT, CDR2 FQDESV, per germline (reference sequence). The V end was cut by 5 bases, the J end by 1 base, with 8 bases between.

V and J are TRBV10-3 and TRBJ2-2, with TRBD1 matching 10 bases. J was trimmed by 8 bases and V by 2 bases; bases with no gene match: 5. Germline V CDR1 and CDR2: ENHRY, SYGVKD. The CDR3 consists of 15 residues. The CDR3 protein is CAISERDRGQGELFF. For the CDR3, the DNA is TGTGCCATCAGTGAGAGAGACAGGGGGCAAGGGGAGCTGTTTTTT.

This chain uses TRBV9 with TRBJ2-5, with D maybe TRBD1 (6 bases). The CDR3 sequence is 14 residues long. Trimming stripped 0 bases from V and 6 bases from J, with 12 bases between. The V gene's germline CDR1 is SGDLS and CDR2 YYNGEE. CDR3 protein: CASSVAVQGQTQYF. In DNA, the CDR3 is TGTGCCAGCAGCGTAGCTGTACAGGGTCAGACCCAGTACTTC. Looking up the rest from reference TRBV9 and TRBJ2-5 gives the full variable domain: DSGVTQTPKHLITATGQRVTLRCSPRSGDLSVYWYQQSLDQGLQFLIQYYNGEERAKGNILERFSAQQFPDLHSELNLSSLELGDSALYFCASSVAVQGQTQYFGPGTRLLVL.

This chain connects TRBV6-5 to TRBJ1-1; D remains unclear. The V and J ends lost 11 bases and 5 bases respectively, with 12 bases between them. Germline V CDR1 and CDR2: MNHEY, SVGAGI. This CDR3 is built from 11 residues. The CDR3 here is CAASRATEAFF. The CDR3 bases are TGTGCCGCATCGAGGGCTACTGAAGCTTTCTTT.

The CDR3 DNA reads TGTGCCAGCAGCCCCTGGACAGCAAATCAGCCCCAGCATTTT. This gives the protein CASSPWTANQPQHF. The V and J genes are TRBV7-9 and TRBJ1-5; TRBD1 might be the D (6 bases). From germline, CDR1 is SEHNR and CDR2 FQNEAQ (reference sequence). The CDR3 is 14 residues long. The germline V and J ends were trimmed by 5 bases and 4 bases, with 12 bases remaining between them.

The rearrangement joins TRBV5-1 to TRBJ1-2, with 7 bases matching TRBD1. V shed 0 bases, J shed 4 bases, and the junction held 3 bases outside the gene matches. The CDR3 length is 14 residues. Per germline, CDR1 SGHRS and CDR2 YFSETQ. This CDR3 reads CASSLGQGLYGYTF. The CDR3 coding sequence is TGCGCCAGCAGCTTGGGACAGGGTCTCTATGGCTACACCTTC.

This clone has more than one count but fewer than ten. The chain recombines TRBV6-5 with TRBJ1-4; unclear D gene. In germline, CDR1 is MNHEY, CDR2 SVGAGI. The CDR3 is made up of 14 amino acids. V dropped 2 bases and J dropped 6 bases, with 10 bases sitting between them. The CDR3 nucleotides read TGTGCCAGCAGTTACCACAGCTTGTATGAAAAACTGTTTTTT. Its translation: CASSYHSLYEKLFF.

V is TRBV4-1 and J is TRBJ2-1, with no clear D. CDR3 size: 15 residues. V shed 4 bases and J shed 0 bases, with 10 bases lying between them. Germline CDR1 is MGHRA and CDR2 is YSYEKL. This CDR3 reads CASSPLPSSYNEQFF. The CDR3 nucleotides are TGCGCCAGCAGCCCCCTCCCGAGCTCCTACAATGAGCAGTTCTTC.

The table lists this clone with a count of one. The chain links TRBV27 to TRBJ2-1; 10 nucleotides line up with TRBD1. Trimming at V came to 6 bases and at J to 3 bases, leaving 8 bases not matched to a gene. The CDR3 runs 16 residues. Germline CDR1 reads MNHEY; CDR2 reads SMNVEV (reference sequence). The CDR3 region is CASRTGGDGVYNEQFF. As DNA, the CDR3 is TGTGCCAGCAGGACAGGGGGCGACGGGGTCTACAATGAGCAGTTCTTC.

V and J are TRBV19 and TRBJ1-5; possibly TRBD1 for D (5 bases). Trimming removed 6 bases at V and 7 bases at J, with 13 bases between. The CDR3 covers 13 residues. Per the germline V gene, CDR1 is LNHDA and CDR2 is SQIVND (reference sequence). CDR3 sequence reads: CASSPGGGQPQHF. CDR3 coding DNA: TGTGCCAGTAGCCCCGGGGGAGGGCAGCCCCAGCATTTT.

The V and J genes are TRBV15 and TRBJ1-2; TRBD1 agrees at 8 bases. The CDR3 runs 17 residues. The germline V gene encodes CDR1 LNHNV and CDR2 YYDKDF (reference sequence). V trimming: 2 bases; J trimming: 5 bases; junction bases outside the gene matches: 13. This CDR3 reads CATSRTFTGTGSYGYTF. The CDR3 nucleotides read TGTGCCACCAGCAGAACTTTTACCGGGACAGGATCTTATGGCTACACCTTC.

In DNA, the CDR3 is TGTGCCAGCACCCTTAGCGGCCAAGAGACCCAGTACTTC. Translation gives CASTLSGQETQYF. The J gene is TRBJ2-5, the V gene TRBV7-9; TRBD2 might be the D (6 bases). The germline CDR1 and CDR2 sequences are SEHNR and FQNEAQ (reference sequence). Between the trimmed V and J ends, which lost 7 bases and 1 base, there was a span of 10 bases. The CDR3 covers 13 residues.

The chain employs TRBV5-1 and TRBJ1-2; 8 bases align to TRBD1. The CDR3 loop spans 14 amino acids. J gave up 2 bases and V 4 bases, and 4 bases lay outside the gene matches. CDR1 SGHRS and CDR2 YFSETQ come from the germline V gene. The CDR3 DNA reads TGCGCCAGCAGCCCGACAGGGGAGAACTATGGCTACACCTTC. It is translated as CASSPTGENYGYTF.

The chain uses TRBV7-2 and TRBJ2-1; 15 positions match TRBD2. Trimming took 4 bases from V and 10 from J; bases not matched to a gene: 11. CDR3 size: 17 residues. CDR1 and CDR2 from the germline V gene are SGHTA and FQGNSA. The CDR3 DNA reads TGTGCCAGCAGCTATCGGCGGACTAGCGGGAGGGGTTCGGAGCAGTTCTTC. Protein: CASSYRRTSGRGSEQFF.

This sequence joins TRBV4-2 and TRBJ1-1; D gene unclear. Germline V gene lookup returns CDR1 LGHNA and CDR2 YNFKEQ. This CDR3 has 15 amino acids. Trimming took off 2 bases at V and 0 bases at J, with 10 bases between the two ends. This CDR3 reads CASSQIMRVNTEAFF. The DNA for the CDR3 is TGTGCCAGCAGCCAAATAATGCGAGTGAACACTGAAGCTTTCTTT.

V usage is TRBV5-1 and J usage is TRBJ2-2; D is unclear. The CDR3 spans 13 residues. V gave up 3 bases and J gave up 8 bases, with 11 bases separating them. CDR1 and CDR2 (germline): SGHRS, YFSETQ. The CDR3, as DNA: TGCGCCAGCAGCTCCAGGCCAGGAGGGGAGCTGTTTTTT. Encoded protein: CASSSRPGGELFF. The variable domain in full, with the rest retrieved from reference TRBV5-1 and TRBJ2-2, is KAGVTQTPRYLIKTRGQQVTLSCSPISGHRSVSWYQQTPGQGLQFLFEYFSETQRNKGNFPGRFSGRQFSNSRSEMNVSTLELGDSALYLCASSSRPGGELFFGEGSRLTVL.

The rearrangement uses TRBV19 and TRBJ2-7; TRBD1 matches 7 bases. The CDR3 totals 14 residues. The germline V gene has CDR1 LNHDA and CDR2 SQIVND (reference sequence). The J segment lost 2 bases and the V segment lost 5 bases, leaving 6 bases of the junction unmatched. The DNA for the CDR3 is TGTGCCAGTAGTTCTTGGGACAGCACCTACGAGCAGTACTTC. This gives the protein CASSSWDSTYEQYF.

CDR3 coding DNA: TGTGCCAGCAGCTTTAGACCGGGGACAGGAGTTAACACTGAAGCTTTCTTT. Protein: CASSFRPGTGVNTEAFF. The rearrangement uses TRBV7-6 and TRBJ1-1; the match to TRBD1 covers 8 bases. From germline, CDR1 is SGHVS and CDR2 FNYEAQ. Unmatched junction bases numbered 11, after V lost 3 bases and J lost 2 bases. There are 17 residues in the CDR3.

V usage is TRBV6-2 or TRBV6-3 and J usage is TRBJ2-5; D gene ambiguous. V lost 2 bases, J lost 9 bases, and 28 bases lay in between. The V gene's germline CDR1 is MNHEY and CDR2 SVGEGT. This CDR3 region has 18 residues. The CDR3 is CASSYGPSTLQIYTAQYF. Written as DNA, the CDR3 is TGTGCCAGCAGTTACGGGCCCAGCACGTTACAGATATATACCGCCCAGTACTTC.

The gene calls are TRBV4-1 and TRBJ2-5, with 12 bases matching TRBD2. The V segment lost 0 bases and the J segment 9 bases; nucleotides outside the gene matches: 5. The CDR3 is 15 amino acids. The germline gives CDR1 MGHRA, CDR2 YSYEKL. In DNA form, the CDR3 reads TGCGCCAGCAGCCAAGAGGCTAGCGGGAGGGCCGCCCAGTACTTC. Amino acids: CASSQEASGRAAQYF.

Only a few counts were recorded for this clone. This rearrangement joins TRBV7-2 to TRBJ1-6; the D is unclear. V was trimmed by 5 bases and J by 0 bases, leaving 14 bases between them. CDR3 length: 17 residues. Germline V lookup: CDR1 SGHTA, CDR2 FQGNSA. CDR3 sequence: CASSHLRGNSYNSPLHF. In DNA form, the CDR3 reads TGTGCCAGCAGCCACCTGCGGGGAAACTCCTATAATTCACCCCTCCACTTT.